The TCR beta chain described here comes from a study of blood T cell repertoires in COVID-19. Study details: Spain, Italy and the United States supplied samples that represented acute and convalescent COVID-19.

Authors' methods: Amplification with reference gene primers provided the estimates of nucleated cell counts. Generated by immunoSEQ multiplex PCR, the TCRdb table keeps only in-frame clones and is missing some. That table gives V, J and clone size, and the DNA gave D and trimming. The sample lists roughly 200,000 clones; about 85% were seen once. Germline assignment: CDR1 MGHDK and CDR2 SYGVNS. With 2 bases clipped from V and 2 bases from J, the junction kept 7 bases outside the gene matches. The CDR3 has 16 amino acids. V is TRBV25-1 and J is TRBJ1-1, with 8 bases that match TRBD1. Sequenced input: PBMCs or T cells enriched from blood (not recorded which). The origin of this receptor is a woman aged 25 to 39 who had recovered from COVID-19. As DNA, the CDR3 is TGTGCCAGCAGTGAACACCGGACAGGGAGTAACACTGAAGCTTTCTTT. Its translation is CASSEHRTGSNTEAFF.